Detailed here is one T cell receptor (beta chain). As yet, its antigen is unknown. There are 12 residues in the CDR3. The V gene lost 6 bases and the J gene lost 4 bases, with 9 bases spanning the gap. Germline V lookup: CDR1 MDHEN, CDR2 SYDVKM. These data are taken from a study of human T cells and chemical hapten exposure. Study background: Each week of the approximately 26-week study, patients had diphenylcyclopropenone applied to the scalp. DPC 0.01% went on the upper back by patch test, with reading at 6 days. Study-level results: Each of the donors had alopecia, so their immune responses may not resemble those of healthy people.

The time point denotes: pre-sensitization, week 0. Treatment defined: therapeutic diphenylcyclopropenone sensitization with weekly scalp DPC. Individual cDNA molecules in this library carried unique molecular identifiers. MiXCR was run by TCRdb on the RACE reads, yielding one entry per CDR3 protein. The table records 85,000 to 130,000 distinct CDR3 sequences, approximately 12% of them present only once. The material sequenced was whole blood, taken in connection with sensitization to the hapten diphenylcyclopropenone (DPC). This sequence originates from a woman between 45 and 60 years old with alopecia areata. Some clones in this sample may be carry-over from other donors' samples. The J gene is TRBJ1-2, the V gene TRBV28; possible D gene TRBD1, 5 bases. CDR3 sequence: CASSRQRYGYTF. CDR3 sequence (DNA): TGTGCCAGCAGCCGACAGCGCTATGGCTACACCTTC.